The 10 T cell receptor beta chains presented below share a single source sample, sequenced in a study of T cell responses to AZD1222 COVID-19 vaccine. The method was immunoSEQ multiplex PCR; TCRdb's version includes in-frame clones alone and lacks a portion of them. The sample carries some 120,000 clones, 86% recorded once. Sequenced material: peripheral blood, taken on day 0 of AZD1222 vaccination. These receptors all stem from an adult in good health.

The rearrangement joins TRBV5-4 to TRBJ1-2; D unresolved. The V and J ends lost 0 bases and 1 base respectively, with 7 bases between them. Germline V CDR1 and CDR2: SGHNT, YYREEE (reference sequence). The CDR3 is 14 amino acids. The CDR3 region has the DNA TGTGCCAGCAGCTTGGAGCCACTTAACTATGGCTACACCTTC. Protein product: CASSLEPLNYGYTF.

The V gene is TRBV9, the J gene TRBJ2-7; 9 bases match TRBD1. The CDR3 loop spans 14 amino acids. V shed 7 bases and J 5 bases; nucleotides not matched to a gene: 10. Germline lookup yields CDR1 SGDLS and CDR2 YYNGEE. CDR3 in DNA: TGTGCCAGCTCCCGAGGACAGGGGCCGGACGAGCAGTACTTC. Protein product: CASSRGQGPDEQYF. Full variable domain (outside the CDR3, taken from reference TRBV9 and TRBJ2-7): DSGVTQTPKHLITATGQRVTLRCSPRSGDLSVYWYQQSLDQGLQFLIQYYNGEERAKGNILERFSAQQFPDLHSELNLSSLELGDSALYFCASSRGQGPDEQYFGPGTRLTVT.

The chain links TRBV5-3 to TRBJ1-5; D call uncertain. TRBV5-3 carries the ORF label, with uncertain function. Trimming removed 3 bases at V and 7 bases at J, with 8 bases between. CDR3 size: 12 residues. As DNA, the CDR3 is TGTGCCAGAAGCTCTCTCGGGCAGCCCCAGCATTTT. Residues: CARSSLGQPQHF.

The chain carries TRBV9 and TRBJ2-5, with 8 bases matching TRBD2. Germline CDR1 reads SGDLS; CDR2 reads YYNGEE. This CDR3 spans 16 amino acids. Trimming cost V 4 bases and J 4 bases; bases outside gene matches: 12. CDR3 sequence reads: CASSTSAGEYGETQYF. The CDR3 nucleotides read TGTGCCAGCAGCACCTCAGCGGGAGAGTATGGAGAGACCCAGTACTTC.

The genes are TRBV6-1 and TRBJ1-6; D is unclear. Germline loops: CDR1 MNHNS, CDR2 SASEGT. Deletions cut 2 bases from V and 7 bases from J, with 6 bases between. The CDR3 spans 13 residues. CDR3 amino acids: CASSELGNSPLHF. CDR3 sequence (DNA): TGTGCCAGCAGTGAACTAGGGAATTCACCCCTCCACTTT.

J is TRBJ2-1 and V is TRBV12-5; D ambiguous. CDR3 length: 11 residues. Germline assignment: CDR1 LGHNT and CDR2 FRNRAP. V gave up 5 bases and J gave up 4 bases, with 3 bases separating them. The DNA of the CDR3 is TGTGCTAGTGGTCTTTACAATGAGCAGTTCTTC. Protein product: CASGLYNEQFF.

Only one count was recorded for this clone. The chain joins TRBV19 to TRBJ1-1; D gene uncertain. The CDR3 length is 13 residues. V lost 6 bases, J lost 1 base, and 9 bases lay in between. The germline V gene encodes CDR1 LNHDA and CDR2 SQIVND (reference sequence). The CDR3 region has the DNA TGTGCCAGTAGCGGACGGCAGAACACTGAAGCTTTCTTT. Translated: CASSGRQNTEAFF.

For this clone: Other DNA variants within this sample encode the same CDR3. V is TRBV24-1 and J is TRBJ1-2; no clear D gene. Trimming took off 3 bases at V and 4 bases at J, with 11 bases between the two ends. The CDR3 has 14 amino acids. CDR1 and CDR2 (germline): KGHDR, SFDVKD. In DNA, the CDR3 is TGTGCCACCAGTGATAGTGCGGGAGCCTATGGCTACACCTTC. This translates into CATSDSAGAYGYTF.

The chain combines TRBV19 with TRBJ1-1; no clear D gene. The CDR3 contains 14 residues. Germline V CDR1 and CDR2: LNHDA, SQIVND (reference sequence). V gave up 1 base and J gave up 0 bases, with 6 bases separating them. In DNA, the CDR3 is TGTGCCAGTAGTATAGGGGTGCTGAACACTGAAGCTTTCTTT. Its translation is CASSIGVLNTEAFF.

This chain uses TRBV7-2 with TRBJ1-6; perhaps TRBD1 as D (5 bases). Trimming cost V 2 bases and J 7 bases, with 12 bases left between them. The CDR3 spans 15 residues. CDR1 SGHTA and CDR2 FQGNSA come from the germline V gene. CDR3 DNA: TGTGCCAGCAGCTTATCGGCAGGGAAAAATTCACCCCTCCACTTT. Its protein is CASSLSAGKNSPLHF. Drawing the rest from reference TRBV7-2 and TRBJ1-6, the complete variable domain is GAGVSQSPSNKVTEKGKDVELRCDPISGHTALYWYRQSLGQGLEFLIYFQGNSAPDKSGLPSDRFSAERTGGSVSTLTIQRTQQEDSAVYLCASSLSAGKNSPLHFGNGTRLTVT.